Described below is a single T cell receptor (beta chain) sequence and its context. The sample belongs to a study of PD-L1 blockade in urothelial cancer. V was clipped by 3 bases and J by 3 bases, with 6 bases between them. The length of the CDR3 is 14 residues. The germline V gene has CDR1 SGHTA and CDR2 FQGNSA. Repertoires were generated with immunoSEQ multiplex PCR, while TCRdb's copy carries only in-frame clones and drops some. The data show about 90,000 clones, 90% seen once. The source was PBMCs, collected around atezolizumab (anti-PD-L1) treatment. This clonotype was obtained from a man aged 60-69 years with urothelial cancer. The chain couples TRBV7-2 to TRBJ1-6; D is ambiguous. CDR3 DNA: TGTGCCAGCAGCTTTACCAGCTATAATTCACCCCTCCACTTT. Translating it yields CASSFTSYNSPLHF.